The present T cell receptor beta chain was sequenced within a study of post-analysis software for immune sequencing data. For the study at large: There were relapsing-remitting, secondary progressive and progressive-relapsing multiple sclerosis among the disease courses included. Regarding the study as a whole: Samples from a shared batch, those prepared together, strongly co-clustered by F measure. The normalized Chao1 diversity of multiple sclerosis patients was significantly lower than that of controls. Controls had lower frequencies than patients of a few TRBV segments, which included TRBV5-6, TRBV5-1 and TRBV20-1.

This clonotype was seen more than once but under ten times. Its antigen is still unknown. V gave up 7 bases and J gave up 7 bases; unmatched junction bases: 7. This CDR3 region has 14 residues. Unique molecular identifiers were present in the TCR beta cDNA libraries. TCRdb reprocessed the PCR reads via MiXCR and lists one record per CDR3 protein. The sample holds hundreds of thousands of distinct CDR3 sequences; around 40% are singletons and the top ten take 9% to 13%. This clonotype was obtained from a girl aged 10-17 years with multiple sclerosis. This chain joins TRBV12-3 or TRBV12-4 and TRBJ2-1; TRBD2 agrees at 10 bases. Sample: blood. CDR3 nucleotide sequence: TGTGCCAGCACCTTTAGCGGGAGGAGTAATGAGCAGTTCTTC. Amino acid sequence: CASTFSGRSNEQFF.